The next 10 T cell receptor beta chains were all read from a single sample in a study of shared clonotypes between healthy human individuals. Data came from immunoSEQ multiplex PCR; TCRdb stores just in-frame clones and leaves some out. The sample holds 2 million to 3 million clones, around nine tenths seen once. The sample consisted of naive CD4+ T cells sorted from blood. Subset of the sample: CD45RA+ positively selected. These receptors were taken from a man in his late teens or twenties in good health.

The chain couples TRBV7-3 to TRBJ1-1, with 10 bases matching TRBD1. The CDR3 covers 14 residues. Germline V CDR1 and CDR2: SGHTA, FQGTGA. J gave up 5 bases and V 5 bases, and 5 bases lay outside the gene matches. CDR3 in amino acids: CASSRGTGVTEAFF. CDR3 bases: TGTGCCAGCAGCCGCGGGACAGGGGTGACTGAAGCTTTCTTT.

The chain recombines TRBV4-2 with TRBJ1-6; a weak D match, TRBD1 (5 bases). The V end was cut by 2 bases, the J end by 10 bases, with 12 bases between. The V gene's germline CDR1 is LGHNA and CDR2 YNFKEQ. The CDR3 consists of 14 residues. The chain's CDR3 is CASSQIGAGSPLHF. The CDR3 nucleotides are TGTGCCAGCAGCCAAATAGGGGCCGGATCACCCCTCCACTTT.

J is TRBJ1-4 and V is TRBV5-4; 9 bases are a match to TRBD1. The CDR3 length is 16 residues. V dropped 0 bases and J dropped 2; count of bases not matched to a gene: 2. Germline V gene data show CDR1 as SGHNT and CDR2 as YYREEE (reference sequence). CDR3 sequence reads: CASSLDRGLTNEKLFF. CDR3 bases: TGTGCCAGCAGCTTGGACAGGGGGCTTACTAATGAAAAACTGTTTTTT.

V and J are TRBV15 and TRBJ2-2; D gene ambiguous. Trimming left V 2 bases short and J 6 bases short, with 10 bases between. The CDR3 is 14 residues long. CDR1 LNHNV and CDR2 YYDKDF come from the germline V gene (reference sequence). As DNA, the CDR3 is TGTGCCACCAGCAGAAATTATGACGCCGGGGAGCTGTTTTTT. Translation: CATSRNYDAGELFF.

CDR3 protein: CASSLDPSVKNYGYTF. The DNA for the CDR3 is TGCGCCAGCAGCTTGGACCCGTCAGTAAAGAACTATGGCTACACCTTC. The chain is built from TRBV5-1 and TRBJ1-2, with unresolved D. Trimming removed 0 bases at V and 2 bases at J, with 14 bases between. The CDR3 extends over 16 amino acids. From germline, CDR1 is SGHRS and CDR2 YFSETQ.

The table lists this clone with a few counts. The same CDR3 is also encoded by other DNA sequences in this sample. This chain uses TRBV28 with TRBJ1-5; D call uncertain. The CDR3 runs 13 residues. The ends were cut back, 3 bases at V and 2 bases at J, with 5 bases in the middle. In germline, CDR1 is MDHEN, CDR2 SYDVKM. Here the CDR3 DNA reads TGTGCCAGCAGTTTCTCGGGCAATCAGCCCCAGCATTTT. Its protein product is CASSFSGNQPQHF.

This clone was seen a few times. The V call is TRBV5-1, the J call TRBJ2-5, with D perhaps being TRBD1 or TRBD2 (5 bases each). CDR1 SGHRS and CDR2 YFSETQ come from the germline V gene. The V end was cut by 2 bases, the J end by 1 base, with 9 bases between. The CDR3 covers 14 residues. CDR3 in DNA: TGCGCCAGCAGCTTCCCAGGGACCCAAGAGACCCAGTACTTC. Amino acid sequence: CASSFPGTQETQYF.

The V and J genes are TRBV19 and TRBJ2-4; D is possibly TRBD1 (6 bases). Germline CDR1 LNHDA, CDR2 SQIVND (reference sequence). The CDR3 has 11 amino acids. V lost 4 bases, J lost 13 bases, and 11 bases lay in between. CDR3 sequence (DNA): TGTGCCAGTAGTACCCGACAGGAACAGTACTTC. Its translation: CASSTRQEQYF.

V is TRBV7-2 and J is TRBJ2-1; tentatively, D is TRBD1 or TRBD2 (5 bases each). V shed 5 bases and J shed 6 bases, with 8 bases lying between them. The V gene's germline CDR1 is SGHTA and CDR2 FQGNSA. This CDR3 region has 12 residues. The CDR3 spells CASSPGTNEQFF. The CDR3 DNA sequence: TGTGCCAGCAGCCCAGGGACCAATGAGCAGTTCTTC.

The rearrangement links TRBV5-6 to TRBJ2-1, with 11 bases fitting TRBD2. CDR3 length: 15 residues. Germline CDR1 SGHDT, CDR2 YYEEEE. V dropped 1 base and J dropped 9; count of bases not matched to a gene: 6. The CDR3 DNA sequence: TGTGCCAGCAGCTTGATACTAGCGGGAGCGAGTGAGCAGTTCTTC. Its translation is CASSLILAGASEQFF.